One sample yielded the 15 T cell receptor beta chains listed below, sequenced in a study of blood T cell repertoires in COVID-19. Libraries were prepared by immunoSEQ multiplex PCR; TCRdb keeps only in-frame clonotypes and omits some of them. The sample holds about 320,000 clones, over 70% seen once. Source material: PBMCs or T cells enriched from blood (not recorded which). The source is a man aged 25 to 40 who had recovered from COVID-19.

The V and J genes are TRBV27 and TRBJ1-3, with a possible D match to TRBD1 (6 bases). Trimming cost V 8 bases and J 4 bases, with 27 bases left between them. Germline V gene data show CDR1 as MNHEY and CDR2 as SMNVEV (reference sequence). The CDR3 has 18 amino acids. The CDR3 protein is CASQKLSLIGTTGNTIYF. The CDR3 nucleotides read TGTGCCAGCCAAAAATTGTCCCTGATAGGGACAACAGGAAACACCATATATTTT.

This rearrangement joins TRBV5-1 to TRBJ2-7; TRBD1 is a possible D gene (5 bases). V dropped 3 bases and J dropped 2 bases, with 12 bases sitting between them. The CDR3 contains 14 residues. In germline, CDR1 is SGHRS, CDR2 YFSETQ. CDR3 protein: CASSSPGQTYEQYF. For the CDR3, the DNA is TGCGCCAGCAGCTCTCCAGGGCAAACCTACGAGCAGTACTTC. Full variable domain (outside the CDR3, taken from reference TRBV5-1 and TRBJ2-7): KAGVTQTPRYLIKTRGQQVTLSCSPISGHRSVSWYQQTPGQGLQFLFEYFSETQRNKGNFPGRFSGRQFSNSRSEMNVSTLELGDSALYLCASSSPGQTYEQYFGPGTRLTVT.

The J gene is TRBJ2-7, the V gene TRBV4-1; TRBD1 matches 8 bases. The ends lost 1 base at V and 4 bases at J; junction bases unmatched: 6. The CDR3 totals 15 residues. CDR1 MGHRA and CDR2 YSYEKL come from the germline V gene. Here the CDR3 reads CASSQGGQVNYEQYF. In nucleotides, the CDR3 is TGCGCCAGCAGCCAAGGGGGACAGGTGAATTACGAGCAGTACTTC.

CDR3 loop: CAWSVRVSTGELFF. The CDR3 coding sequence is TGTGCCTGGAGTGTACGCGTTAGCACCGGGGAGCTGTTTTTT. The rearrangement joins TRBV30 to TRBJ2-2; D call uncertain. V lost 0 bases, J lost 4 bases, and 9 bases lay in between. The CDR3 runs 14 residues. CDR1 is GTSNPN and CDR2 is SVGIG in the germline V gene (reference sequence).

The chain recombines TRBV2 with TRBJ2-5; D is possibly TRBD1 (5 bases). V lost 4 bases to trimming and J lost 4 bases, with 13 bases between them. CDR1 and CDR2 from the germline V gene are SNHLY and FYNNEI. CDR3 length equals 14 residues. The CDR3 DNA reads TGTGCCAGCAGTGGCCTGGACATCCCAGAGACCCAGTACTTC. It specifies CASSGLDIPETQYF.

The rearrangement links TRBV4-1 to TRBJ1-2; D is unclear. Germline CDR1 is MGHRA and CDR2 is YSYEKL. Trimming removed 2 bases at V and 0 bases at J, with 4 bases between. The CDR3 covers 13 residues. The CDR3 spells CASSQPTNYGYTF. The CDR3 DNA sequence: TGCGCCAGCAGCCAACCTACTAACTATGGCTACACCTTC.

The rearrangement uses TRBV7-8 and TRBJ1-2; tentative D call: TRBD1 (5 bases). This CDR3 comprises 13 residues. Looked up from germline, CDR1 is SGHVS and CDR2 is FQNEAQ. V lost 1 base and J 4 bases, leaving 7 bases between the germline ends. The CDR3 DNA reads as TGTGCCAGCAGCTTAGGGGGCAGCTATGGCTACACCTTC. Its protein is CASSLGGSYGYTF.

V and J are TRBV30 and TRBJ2-7; TRBD1 matches 8 bases. The CDR3 contains 14 residues. Germline V gene data show CDR1 as GTSNPN and CDR2 as SVGIG (reference sequence). The V and J ends lost 0 bases and 1 base, in that order; junction bases with no gene match: 2. Here the CDR3 reads CAWSVTGDSYEQYF. DNA of the CDR3: TGTGCCTGGAGTGTGACAGGGGATTCCTACGAGCAGTACTTC.

The V gene is TRBV27, the J gene TRBJ2-3; TRBD2 matches at 10 bases. Germline CDR1 MNHEY, CDR2 SMNVEV (reference sequence). V gave up 2 bases and J gave up 2 bases; unmatched junction bases: 10. The CDR3 covers 18 residues. CDR3 sequence: CASSLLAGAQLVTDTQYF. As DNA, the CDR3 is TGTGCCAGCAGTTTACTAGCGGGGGCACAATTGGTCACAGATACGCAGTATTTT.

The gene calls are TRBV6-1 and TRBJ1-2, with no clear D. CDR1 is MNHNS and CDR2 is SASEGT in the germline V gene. The CDR3 runs to 12 residues. V lost 0 bases and J 8 bases, leaving 7 bases between the germline ends. The CDR3 nucleotides read TGTGCCAGCAGTGAAGCGACTTGGGGCTACACCTTC. This sequence encodes CASSEATWGYTF.

The chain is built from TRBV30 and TRBJ2-1, with 7 bases aligning to TRBD1. The CDR3 consists of 14 residues. The junction had 2 bases not matched to a gene; V was cut back by 3 bases and J by 0 bases. CDR1 and CDR2 (germline): GTSNPN, SVGIG (reference sequence). The CDR3 DNA follows: TGTGCCTGGAGAGGGACAGTCTCCTACAATGAGCAGTTCTTC. Translated: CAWRGTVSYNEQFF.

This rearrangement joins TRBV2 to TRBJ1-1; D is perhaps TRBD1 (5 bases). Germline V gene sequence: CDR1 SNHLY, CDR2 FYNNEI. Trimming stripped 4 bases from V and 1 base from J, with 10 bases between. The CDR3 length is 14 residues. CDR3 nucleotide sequence: TGTGCCAGCAGTGGACAGTACGGGAACACTGAAGCTTTCTTT. Translated: CASSGQYGNTEAFF.

This clone was seen only once. The chain couples TRBV28 to TRBJ1-1; no clear D. Germline V gene data show CDR1 as MDHEN and CDR2 as SYDVKM. V was clipped by 2 bases and J by 2 bases, with 15 bases between them. The CDR3 runs 16 residues. The CDR3 sequence is CASSLPTPRSNTEAFF. CDR3 in DNA: TGTGCCAGCAGTTTACCGACCCCGAGGAGCAACACTGAAGCTTTCTTT.

The chain joins TRBV21-1 to TRBJ1-5; whether TRBD1, the table's D call, matches the DNA was not checked. TRBV21-1 is assigned pseudogene status. This CDR3 is 20 amino acids long. As DNA, the CDR3 is TGTGCCAGCAGCAAAATTACCGGGACAGGGGGCTTTTTTGGCAATCAGCCCCAGCATTTT. As protein: CASSKITGTGGFFGNQPQHF.

This sequence joins TRBV3-1 (or the pseudogene TRBV3-2) and TRBJ2-1; D is perhaps TRBD1 (6 bases). Germline V gene sequence: CDR1 LGHDT, CDR2 YNNKEL (reference sequence). V was clipped by 3 bases and J by 3 bases, with 9 bases between them. The CDR3 extends over 14 amino acids. In DNA form, the CDR3 reads TGTGCCAGCAGCCAGGGACACATCTACAATGAGCAGTTCTTC. As protein: CASSQGHIYNEQFF.